The sequence of this T cell receptor (beta chain) was determined in a study of blood T cell repertoires in COVID-19. Overall study: Acute and convalescent COVID-19 specimens originated in the United States, Italy and Spain. The cDNA or gDNA used as material had been derived from T cells, B-cell-depleted T cells, or PBMCs.

In the original workflow: Amplifying reference gene primers gave estimates of nucleated cell counts. TCRdb's copy holds only in-frame clones and misses some; the assay was immunoSEQ multiplex PCR. That table is the source of V, J and clone size, and D and trimming were worked out from the DNA. The table shows some 380,000 clones, with 81% occurring only once. The germline gives CDR1 MNHEY, CDR2 SVGEGT. The CDR3 has 14 residues. The V and J ends lost 4 bases and 0 bases respectively, with 9 bases between them. The V gene is TRBV6-2 or TRBV6-3, the J gene TRBJ1-1; the D gene is possibly TRBD1 (5 bases). Sequences were obtained from peripheral blood. The clonotype originates from a human donor with acute or convalescent COVID-19. The donor label of this sample is uncertain. The CDR3 here is CASSSQAMNTEAFF. The CDR3 region has the DNA TGTGCCAGCAGTTCACAGGCTATGAACACTGAAGCTTTCTTT.